This T cell receptor (beta chain) was recovered during a study of vaccination and CD4 T cells after COVID-19 (dated by TCRdb to the early 2020s). Broadly, across the study: Convalescent patients had a positive SARS-CoV-2 result on nasal swab PCR, and of these patients, under ten had mild disease and one had severe disease. For stimulating the cultures, overlapping spike peptide pools were used, derived from SARS-CoV-2 as well as from the common cold coronaviruses HCoV-NL63, HCoV-OC43 and HCoV-229E. Control cultures used a CEFX viral epitope pool as positive control, an HIV-1 Nef peptide pool as negative control, or no peptide. In approximately ten COVID-19 convalescent patients and several infection-naive healthy vaccine recipients, the spike-specific CD4+ TCR repertoire before mRNA vaccination was compared with the repertoire after mRNA vaccination. Two doses of either the Pfizer-BioNTech BNT162b2 vaccine (n=8) or the Moderna mRNA-1273 vaccine (n=2) were administered to participants. In the convalescent cohort there were six males and four females, among whom were two Hispanic individuals, seven Caucasians, two Asians and one multiracial person. Post-vaccine blood samples were taken a median of about 72 days after the second vaccine dose, with a range of 14 to 241 days. Post-COVID blood samples were collected from convalescent patients a median of around 100 days after diagnosis, with a range of about 30 to 161 days.

Details on this clonotype: Its cognate antigen has yet to be identified. Base qualities are not provided; no much larger clone lies one nucleotide away.

What this sample's treatment or condition label stands for: roughly ten-day PBMC culture with coronavirus spike peptide pools or control peptides (ViraFEST assay). The ViraFEST assay, used in the study, expanded antigen-specific T cells with peptide pools and then identified the expanded clonotypes through TCR sequencing. Positive SARS-CoV-2 PCR tests in the convalescent patients dated from March to December 2020, before Alpha, Beta and Delta variants emerged in the United States. About 1.8 million PBMCs per well were cultured in IMDM with roughly 4.8% human AB serum and 8 to 10 IU/ml IL-2, plus 10 ug/ml peptide pools. On days 3 and 7, half of the culture medium was replaced with fresh IL-2-containing medium. Once the cells had been in culture for over nine days, the EasySep CD4+ T cell isolation kit was used to isolate CD4+ T cells by negative selection. PBMCs were separated from whole blood using Ficoll-Paque Plus gradient centrifugation and then either used fresh or cryopreserved at -140C. Culture conditions were generally each tested in triplicate wells.

The CDR3, cysteine through phenylalanine, is 15 amino acids long. The retained sequence is limited to the CDR3, 45 bases, with the frame set at the first base. The junction shows trimming of 3 bases on V and 8 bases on J, and the gene matches do not reach 9 bases of it. CDR1 MDHEN and CDR2 SYDVKM are derived from the germline V gene. What the work shows at the level of the full study, not this receptor alone: Of the vaccine-specific clones in convalescent patients, 304 of 307, or nearly all, reacted only to SARS-CoV-2 spike and did not cross-react with common cold coronaviruses. An increase in the median number of SARS-CoV-2-reactive clonotypes from around 20 after infection to 38 after vaccination was observed, but the change was not found to be significant. Only a relatively small number of convalescent patients were included in the study, and early timepoints following natural infection were not analyzed. In convalescent patients, a median around 90% of post-vaccine SARS-CoV-2-reactive clones were detected only after vaccination, suggesting vaccine-specific priming.

Receptors were amplified or captured by PCR. At the Johns Hopkins FTIC core, DNA from the cultured CD4+ T cells underwent TCR sequencing with the Oncomine TCR Beta short-read assay. The QIAamp micro DNA kit was used to extract genomic DNA from the cultured CD4+ T cells. Oncomine TCR Beta libraries from cultured CD4+ T cells were pooled using unique dual indexes and sequenced on an Illumina iSeq 100. Under the source paper's analysis protocol: Non-productive sequences were removed, and CDR3s that did not start with C, did not end with F or W, or were shorter than 7 amino acids were discarded. The MANAFEST web application identified antigen-specific clonotypes by comparing peptide-stimulated wells against reference wells and other culture wells. An FDR below 0.05, an odds ratio above 5, and a productive frequency above 0.1% in at least two of three replicate wells were required for clones to be considered positive. A clonotype was classed as cross-reactive if the clonotype showed significant expansion both in SARS-CoV-2 spike wells and in at least one common cold coronavirus spike condition. Using R version 3.6.1, CDR3 homology was evaluated through Levenshtein distances (stringdist) along with unrooted phylogenetic trees (ape). TCRdb cleaned the public reads at Q25 with fastp, built clones with MiXCR and kept in-frame beta chains. Rows merge per CDR3 protein into single entries with the most common DNA and genes. What appears here as the V and J calls and clone size reflects TCRdb's work, not the paper's. Across this sample there are fewer than 20,000 distinct CDR3 sequences, with under 55% seen only once. Jointly, the top ten make up roughly 6.2% of the sample.

This material consisted of CD4+ T cells from blood, cultured in vitro, taken before SARS-CoV-2 vaccination. This receptor was identified in a human donor who had recovered from COVID-19. The chain couples TRBV28 to TRBJ2-1, with 8 middle bases fitting TRBD2. The DNA is as follows: TGTGCCAGCAGTTTTATGGAGGGACTAGGCTATGAGCAGTTCTTC. It translates as CASSFMEGLGYEQFF.